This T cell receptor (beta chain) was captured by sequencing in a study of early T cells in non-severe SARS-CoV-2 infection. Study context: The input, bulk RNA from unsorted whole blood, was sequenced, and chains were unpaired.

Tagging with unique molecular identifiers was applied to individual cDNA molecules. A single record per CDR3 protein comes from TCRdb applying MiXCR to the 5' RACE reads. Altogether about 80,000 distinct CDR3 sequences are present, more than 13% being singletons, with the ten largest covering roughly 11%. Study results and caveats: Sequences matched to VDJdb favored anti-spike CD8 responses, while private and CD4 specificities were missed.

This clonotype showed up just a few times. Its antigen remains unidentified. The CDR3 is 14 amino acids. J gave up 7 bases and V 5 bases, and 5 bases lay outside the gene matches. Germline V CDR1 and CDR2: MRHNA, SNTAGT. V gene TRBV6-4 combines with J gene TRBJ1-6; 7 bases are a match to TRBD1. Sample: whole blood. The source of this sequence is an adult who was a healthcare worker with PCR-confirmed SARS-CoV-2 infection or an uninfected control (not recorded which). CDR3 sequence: CASSSTGDNSPLHF. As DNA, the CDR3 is TGTGCCAGCAGTAGCACAGGGGACAATTCACCCCTCCACTTT.